A selection of T cell receptor beta chains follows, all from one sample in a study of control samples from healthy donors and cancer patients. Sequencing was performed with immunoSEQ multiplex PCR; in TCRdb, only in-frame clones are kept and a portion is missing. The data hold around 80,000 clones, with about 94% observed a single time. The sequenced material came from blood. All receptors come from a woman aged 25 to 45 in good health. CDR3s include the opening cysteine and the closing phenylalanine or tryptophan. The D gene is left open where the match is weak. Size values are once, few and many counts, or a class for expanded clones, and some rows have none.

d_call,v_call,j_call,cdr3_length,clone_size,cdr3_aa,cdr3_nt
.,TRBV11-2,TRBJ1-2,13,.,CASGEAGSYGYTF,TGTGCCAGCGGCGAGGCGGGGAGCTATGGCTACACCTTC
.,TRBV7-2,TRBJ1-1,16,.,CASSSLATQHTLGAFF,TGTGCCAGCAGTTCTCTAGCGACTCAACACACACTCGGAGCTTTCTTT
.,TRBV27,TRBJ1-5,14,.,CASSLGAGSQPQHF,TGTGCCAGCAGTTTGGGGGCCGGTTCTCAGCCCCAGCATTTT
TRBD2,TRBV7-6,TRBJ2-3,14,.,CASSLLAGEDTQYF,TGTGCCAGCAGCCTACTAGCGGGGGAAGATACGCAGTATTTT
TRBD1,TRBV11-2,TRBJ2-5,17,.,CASSLRGRQGAGETQYF,TGTGCCAGCAGCTTAAGGGGTCGACAGGGGGCTGGAGAGACCCAGTACTTC
TRBD2,TRBV6-5,TRBJ2-2,15,.,CATQYRGANTGELFF,TGTGCCACCCAGTACCGGGGGGCGAACACCGGGGAGCTGTTTTTT
TRBD2,TRBV6-1,TRBJ2-5,16,.,CASSEEVSGGWETQYF,TGTGCCAGCAGTGAAGAGGTTAGCGGGGGCTGGGAGACCCAGTACTTC
.,TRBV23-1,TRBJ1-1,14,.,CARGSRFGGTEAFF,TGCGCCAGGGGCTCGCGCTTCGGGGGCACTGAAGCTTTCTTT
TRBD2,TRBV5-1,TRBJ2-2,17,once,CASSLFLAGGSTGELFF,TGCGCCAGCAGCTTGTTCCTAGCGGGGGGAAGCACCGGGGAGCTGTTTTTT
.,TRBV10-2,TRBJ1-2,13,.,CASTGLGAYGYTF,TGCGCCAGCACCGGGCTCGGAGCATATGGCTACACCTTC
.,TRBV3-1/TRBV3-2,TRBJ1-1,14,.,CATRPQGRNTEAFF,TGTGCCACTCGCCCACAGGGTCGGAACACTGAAGCTTTCTTT
.,TRBV28,TRBJ2-7,13,.,CASSLDPAYEQYF,TGTGCCAGCAGTTTGGATCCAGCTTACGAGCAGTACTTC
TRBD2,TRBV6-2/TRBV6-3,TRBJ2-5,14,.,CASSPTSGQETQYF,TGTGCCAGCAGCCCCACTAGCGGCCAAGAGACCCAGTACTTC
TRBD1,TRBV11-3,TRBJ1-1,16,.,CASSLGQGTGGTEAFF,TGTGCCAGCAGCTTAGGGCAAGGGACAGGGGGCACTGAAGCTTTCTTT
TRBD1,TRBV6-4,TRBJ1-1,15,.,CASRLGTGSNTEAFF,TGTGCCAGTAGACTCGGGACAGGATCGAACACTGAAGCTTTCTTT
.,TRBV5-4,TRBJ1-5,13,.,CASSLDSHQPQHF,TGTGCCAGCAGCTTGGACAGTCATCAGCCCCAGCATTTT
.,TRBV7-9,TRBJ2-3,15,.,CASSLAGPAVDTQYF,TGTGCCAGCAGCTTAGCGGGGCCGGCTGTAGATACGCAGTATTTT
TRBD1,TRBV13,TRBJ2-2,17,.,CASSAASGGANTGELFF,TGTGCCAGCAGCGCAGCTTCAGGGGGCGCGAACACCGGGGAGCTGTTTTTT
TRBD1,TRBV18,TRBJ1-4,14,.,CASSPRGANEKLFF,TGTGCCAGCTCACCCAGGGGGGCTAATGAAAAACTGTTTTTT
.,TRBV5-1,TRBJ1-1,15,.,CASSLAGVSDTEAFF,TGCGCCAGCAGCTTGGCCGGGGTGTCGGACACTGAAGCTTTCTTT
TRBD1,TRBV11-3,TRBJ1-1,14,.,CASIQQGLNTEAFF,TGTGCCAGCATCCAACAGGGGTTAAACACTGAAGCTTTCTTT
.,TRBV6-4,TRBJ1-1,15,.,CASSENGGMNTEAFF,TGTGCCAGCAGTGAAAACGGCGGGATGAACACTGAAGCTTTCTTT
.,TRBV2,TRBJ2-3,13,.,CASRRGDTDTQYF,TGTGCCAGCAGGCGGGGAGACACAGATACGCAGTATTTT
.,TRBV10-3,TRBJ1-1,13,.,CAARQETNTEAFF,TGTGCCGCCCGACAGGAAACGAACACTGAAGCTTTCTTT
.,TRBV11-2,TRBJ2-5,13,.,CASSRTNQETQYF,TGTGCCAGCAGCCGGACGAACCAAGAGACCCAGTACTTC
.,TRBV5-6,TRBJ1-1,15,few,CASRILIEANTEAFF,TGTGCCAGCAGGATACTTATCGAGGCGAACACTGAAGCTTTCTTT
TRBD1,TRBV9,TRBJ2-3,14,.,CASSVTGVTDTQYF,TGTGCCAGCAGCGTCACAGGGGTAACAGATACGCAGTATTTT
TRBD1,TRBV2,TRBJ1-6,14,.,CASRLTGIGSPLHF,TGTGCCAGCAGATTGACAGGGATAGGTTCACCCCTCCACTTT
.,TRBV28,TRBJ1-4,12,.,CACAGPNEKLFF,TGTGCCTGCGCTGGGCCTAATGAAAAACTGTTTTTT
.,TRBV7-3,TRBJ1-1,16,.,CASSSTTGRGNTEAFF,TGTGCCAGCAGCTCCACTACAGGGCGGGGGAACACTGAAGCTTTCTTT
TRBD1,TRBV5-8,TRBJ2-1,15,.,CASSSTGVVGNEQFF,TGTGCCAGCAGCTCGACAGGGGTGGTGGGCAATGAGCAGTTCTTC
.,TRBV5-4,TRBJ1-2,14,.,CASSLVSAVNGYTF,TGTGCCAGCAGCTTGGTTAGTGCGGTGAATGGCTACACCTTC
TRBD1,TRBV18,TRBJ1-5,15,.,CASSPGTGANQPQHF,TGTGCCAGCTCGCCCGGGACAGGGGCAAATCAGCCCCAGCATTTT
TRBD1,TRBV30,TRBJ1-5,16,once,CAWRAMGQGSNQPQHF,TGTGCCTGGAGAGCGATGGGACAGGGCAGCAATCAGCCCCAGCATTTT
TRBD1,TRBV9,TRBJ2-1,16,.,CASSVAGTGVYNEQFF,TGTGCCAGCAGCGTAGCCGGGACAGGGGTCTACAATGAGCAGTTCTTC
TRBD1,TRBV27,TRBJ2-1,17,.,CASSPRTGKSSYNEQFF,TGTGCCAGCAGCCCCAGGACAGGAAAGAGCTCCTACAATGAGCAGTTCTTC
.,TRBV15,TRBJ1-5,13,.,CATSREGNQPQHF,TGTGCCACCAGCAGAGAAGGGAATCAGCCCCAGCATTTT
TRBD1,TRBV3-1/TRBV3-2,TRBJ1-2,15,.,CASSQDVQGNYGYTF,TGTGCCAGCAGCCAAGATGTACAGGGGAATTATGGCTACACCTTC
.,TRBV2,TRBJ1-1,14,.,CASIRDSMNTEAFF,TGTGCCAGCATCCGAGACAGCATGAACACTGAAGCTTTCTTT
TRBD1,TRBV6-6,TRBJ1-6,15,.,CASSASDRDNSPLHF,TGTGCCAGCAGTGCATCGGACAGGGATAATTCACCCCTCCACTTT
TRBD2,TRBV18,TRBJ2-3,15,few,CASSPSGLATDTQYF,TGTGCCAGCTCACCTTCGGGACTAGCAACAGATACGCAGTATTTT
.,TRBV15,TRBJ1-4,12,.,CATSGRNEKLFF,TGTGCCACCTCAGGAAGGAATGAAAAACTGTTTTTT
.,TRBV18,TRBJ1-1,11,.,CASSASTEAFF,TGTGCCAGCTCCGCCAGTACTGAAGCTTTCTTT
.,TRBV18,TRBJ2-5,12,.,CASSPQGETQYF,TGTGCCAGCTCGCCGCAGGGGGAGACCCAGTACTTC
TRBD1,TRBV29-1,TRBJ1-1,13,.,CSVGRGVGTEAFF,TGCAGCGTTGGCAGGGGGGTCGGCACTGAAGCTTTCTTT
.,TRBV1,TRBJ1-6,18,.,CTSSHSPGPSSYNSPLHF,TGCACCAGCAGCCATTCTCCGGGACCGAGCTCCTATAATTCACCCCTCCACTTT
TRBD1,TRBV28,TRBJ1-6,14,.,CASSPGTVNSPLHF,TGTGCCAGCAGTCCCGGGACAGTAAATTCACCCCTCCACTTT
.,TRBV10-1,TRBJ2-1,13,.,CASSDSGVQEQFF,TGCGCCAGCAGTGATTCTGGGGTCCAGGAGCAGTTCTTC
.,TRBV5-6,TRBJ1-2,15,.,CASSGNRGRGYGYTF,TGTGCCAGCAGCGGGAACCGAGGTCGTGGCTATGGCTACACCTTC
.,TRBV6-4,TRBJ1-6,15,.,CASSDSGDPTSPLHF,TGTGCCAGCAGTGACTCTGGGGACCCCACCTCACCCCTCCACTTT
.,TRBV19,TRBJ1-1,14,.,CASSPDWWGTSAFF,TGTGCCAGTAGCCCAGACTGGTGGGGCACATCGGCTTTCTTT